This passage covers 26 T cell receptor beta chains from one sample sequenced in a study of T cell repertoires in cytomegalovirus infection. Each CDR3 protein is one row after TCRdb ran MiXCR on the reads. The sample lists over 150,000 distinct CDR3 sequences, approximately 14% occurring once. The sample comprised PBMCs. The source is a human donor in good health (CMV status not recorded). Some clones in this sample may be carry-over from other donors' samples.

In its sample, this clonotype was seen a few times. The chain has TRBV5-1 and TRBJ2-2; the match to TRBD2 covers 9 bases. The V gene end was trimmed by 0 bases and the J gene end by 6 bases; junction bases not matched to a gene: 9. Per the germline V gene, CDR1 is SGHRS and CDR2 is YFSETQ. The CDR3 runs to 17 residues. This CDR3 is CASSLEYGGGASGELFF. DNA for the CDR3: TGCGCCAGCAGCTTGGAATATGGCGGGGGGGCCTCCGGGGAGCTGTTTTTT.

The rearrangement links TRBV20-1 to TRBJ2-5; 7 bases fit TRBD2. This CDR3 region has 13 residues. The germline gives CDR1 DFQATT, CDR2 SNEGSKA (reference sequence). The V and J ends lost 1 base and 5 bases, in that order; junction bases with no gene match: 4. CDR3 coding DNA: TGCAGTGCTAGAGTTGCGGGGGTGGAGACCCAGTACTTC. It translates to CSARVAGVETQYF.

This clonotype appeared a few times. The gene calls are TRBV5-5 and TRBJ2-3, with D perhaps matching TRBD1 (6 bases). In germline, CDR1 is SGHKS, CDR2 YYEKEE (reference sequence). Trimming shortened V by 0 bases and J by 5 bases, and 19 bases separated the two germline ends. The CDR3 spans 17 residues. The CDR3 DNA reads as TGTGCCAGCAGCTTGGCCCTATGGCAGGGGAGCCGAGATACGCAGTATTTT. Translation gives CASSLALWQGSRDTQYF.

The sample holds a few counts of this clonotype. The chain uses TRBV7-8 and TRBJ1-6, with 9 nucleotides matching TRBD1. Germline CDR1 is SGHVS and CDR2 is FQNEAQ. V dropped 5 bases and J dropped 9; count of bases not matched to a gene: 8. The CDR3 is 15 residues long. The CDR3 sequence: CASSPPGQGSSPLHF. The CDR3 DNA reads TGTGCCAGCAGCCCACCGGGACAGGGAAGTTCACCCCTCCACTTT. The variable domain in full, with the rest retrieved from reference TRBV7-8 and TRBJ1-6, is GAGVSQSPRYKVAKRGQDVALRCDPISGHVSLFWYQQALGQGPEFLTYFQNEAQLDKSGLPSDRFFAERPEGSVSTLKIQRTQQEDSAVYLCASSPPGQGSSPLHFGNGTRLTVT.

This clonotype showed up just a few times. The gene calls are TRBV6-2 or TRBV6-3 and TRBJ1-1, with D perhaps matching TRBD1 (5 bases). This CDR3 has 13 residues. CDR1 and CDR2 from the germline V gene are MNHEY and SVGEGT. Trimming cost V 6 bases and J 7 bases, with 15 bases left between them. CDR3 DNA sequence: TGTGCCAGCAGCAAGGACACAGACCTTGAAGCTTTCTTT. Amino acids: CASSKDTDLEAFF.

This clonotype was found a few times. This may come from a read error, since a much larger clone is one base off. The genes are TRBV5-6 and TRBJ1-1, with 8 bases fitting TRBD1. This CDR3 is 14 amino acids long. Germline V gene sequence: CDR1 SGHDT, CDR2 YYEEEE. Trimming took 3 bases from V and 0 from J; bases not matched to a gene: 1. The CDR3, as DNA: TGTGCCAGCAGCTCACAGGGGGTGAACACTGAAGCTTTCTTT. As protein: CASSSQGVNTEAFF.

This clonotype was detected only a few times. V usage is TRBV10-3 and J usage is TRBJ2-6, with 10 nucleotides matching TRBD1. The length of the CDR3 is 18 residues. The germline CDR1 and CDR2 sequences are ENHRY and SYGVKD. J gave up 0 bases and V 3 bases, and 5 bases lay outside the gene matches. The CDR3 sequence: CAISDRDRGVSGANVLTF. CDR3 DNA: TGTGCCATCAGTGACCGGGACAGGGGTGTCTCTGGGGCCAACGTCCTGACTTTC.

At least ten counts were recorded for this clonotype. The chain combines TRBV7-2 with TRBJ2-2; D gene unclear. Germline assignment: CDR1 SGHTA and CDR2 FQGNSA. Trimming pared 4 bases from V and 4 bases from J, leaving 10 bases between. The CDR3 length is 14 residues. CDR3: CASSSPSATGELFF. As DNA, the CDR3 is TGTGCCAGCAGCTCCCCCAGTGCCACCGGGGAGCTGTTTTTT.

This clonotype came up once. The chain links TRBV29-1 to TRBJ2-7; TRBD2 aligns across 9 bases. CDR1 is SQVTM, CDR2 ANQGSEA, per germline. CDR3 length: 13 residues. V shed 4 bases and J 6 bases; nucleotides not matched to a gene: 7. CDR3 DNA: TGCAGCGTTGTTGGTAGCGGGGGAGGCGAGCAGTACTTC. It codes for CSVVGSGGGEQYF.

This clonotype was observed many times. V usage is TRBV6-5 and J usage is TRBJ2-1; 16 bases agree with TRBD2. The CDR3 runs to 22 residues. With 1 base clipped from V and 4 bases from J, the junction kept 16 bases outside the gene matches. The germline V gene has CDR1 MNHEY and CDR2 SVGAGI. The CDR3 protein is CASSYFLPGLAGGPSGYNEQFF. The CDR3 region has the DNA TGTGCCAGCAGTTACTTCCTACCGGGACTAGCGGGAGGGCCCTCTGGTTACAATGAGCAGTTCTTC.

This clonotype was observed many times. CDR3 sequence (DNA): TGTGCCAGCAGCTTAGTGTTCCTGGGGCCCTACGAGCAGTACTTC. This codes for CASSLVFLGPYEQYF. The chain links TRBV7-2 to TRBJ2-7; the D gene is possibly TRBD1 (5 bases). V shed 1 base and J shed 2 bases, with 12 bases lying between them. Germline CDR1 SGHTA, CDR2 FQGNSA. The CDR3 contains 15 residues.

The gene calls are TRBV7-2 and TRBJ2-2, with D unclear. Germline V gene data show CDR1 as SGHTA and CDR2 as FQGNSA. The CDR3 spans 12 residues. Trimming pared 3 bases from V and 5 bases from J, leaving 4 bases between. The CDR3 is CASSFWTGELFF. CDR3 DNA: TGTGCCAGCAGCTTTTGGACCGGGGAGCTGTTTTTT.

This clonotype occurred many times. This chain joins TRBV12-3 or TRBV12-4 and TRBJ2-7; weak D call: TRBD2 (6 bases). The CDR3 contains 14 residues. V lost 5 bases to trimming and J lost 5 bases, with 16 bases between them. The CDR3 loop is CASSLGLNLDEQYF. CDR3 coding DNA: TGTGCCAGCAGTCTGGGACTGAATCTGGACGAGCAGTACTTC.

This clonotype has at least ten counts. V is TRBV7-3 and J is TRBJ2-2; D is uncertain. The V end lost 5 bases, the J end lost 2 bases, and 12 bases lay between the germline ends. CDR3 length: 15 residues. Germline CDR1 is SGHTA and CDR2 is FQGTGA. Here the CDR3 DNA reads TGTGCCAGCAGCCCAGGTTCCTCCAACACCGGGGAGCTGTTTTTT. The encoded protein is CASSPGSSNTGELFF.

The chain employs TRBV19 and TRBJ1-1; the D gene is possibly TRBD1 (5 bases). With 4 bases removed from V and 0 bases from J, the gap between germline ends came to 15 bases. Germline lookup yields CDR1 LNHDA and CDR2 SQIVND (reference sequence). The CDR3 spans 16 residues. The CDR3 protein is CASSTQTTGMNTEAFF. CDR3 DNA: TGTGCCAGTAGTACCCAAACAACAGGAATGAACACTGAAGCTTTCTTT.

This clonotype was counted many times. This rearrangement joins TRBV7-8 to TRBJ1-5, with unresolved D. Trimming pared 4 bases from V and 3 bases from J, leaving 10 bases between. The CDR3 is 14 residues long. Germline CDR1 reads SGHVS; CDR2 reads FQNEAQ. DNA for the CDR3: TGTGCCAGCAGCTCCCGGGCCAACAATCAGCCCCAGCATTTT. Its protein product is CASSSRANNQPQHF.

This clonotype was detected ten times or more. The chain has TRBV7-6 and TRBJ1-1; TRBD1 aligns across 9 bases. With 5 bases clipped from V and 2 bases from J, the junction kept 6 bases outside the gene matches. From germline, CDR1 is SGHVS and CDR2 FNYEAQ. CDR3 length: 15 amino acids. The CDR3 spells CASSQTTGGNTEAFF. Here the CDR3 DNA reads TGTGCCAGCAGCCAAACGACAGGGGGAAACACTGAAGCTTTCTTT.

The chain uses TRBV6-8 and TRBJ2-7, with 14 bases that match TRBD2. Losses at the gene ends were 4 bases for V and 6 bases for J; bases not matched to a gene: 8. The CDR3 spans 16 residues. Germline CDR1 and CDR2: MNHGY and SAAAGT. CDR3 bases: TGTGCCAGCAGTTCGGGACTAGCGGGGGAATGGGTCGAGCAGTACTTC. It specifies CASSSGLAGEWVEQYF.

This chain uses TRBV6-4 with TRBJ2-1, with 8 bases lining up with TRBD2. V trimming: 8 bases; J trimming: 7 bases; junction bases outside the gene matches: 10. This CDR3 has 14 residues. Germline values: CDR1 MRHNA, CDR2 SNTAGT. The CDR3 nucleotides read TGTGCCAGCTCCGGTATGGCGGGGGGTAATGAGCAGTTCTTC. It specifies CASSGMAGGNEQFF.

The rearrangement links TRBV27 to TRBJ1-2; perhaps TRBD1 as D (6 bases). Looked up from germline, CDR1 is MNHEY and CDR2 is SMNVEV (reference sequence). V lost 0 bases and J lost 1, with 6 bases in between. The length of the CDR3 is 14 residues. Written as DNA, the CDR3 is TGTGCCAGCAGTTTATCAGGGGGTAACTATGGCTACACCTTC. Translated, it gives CASSLSGGNYGYTF.

The chain is built from TRBV15 and TRBJ2-3; unclear D gene. CDR1 LNHNV and CDR2 YYDKDF come from the germline V gene (reference sequence). Trimming cost V 3 bases and J 4 bases, with 8 bases left between them. The CDR3 is made up of 13 amino acids. As DNA, the CDR3 is TGTGCCACCAGCAGGGGCTGGGCAGATACGCAGTATTTT. Translated: CATSRGWADTQYF.

This clonotype was picked up many times. The chain carries TRBV7-9 and TRBJ1-1; no clear D gene. The V and J ends lost 0 bases and 4 bases respectively, with 6 bases between them. CDR1 and CDR2 (germline): SEHNR, FQNEAQ (reference sequence). CDR3 length: 13 residues. The CDR3 bases are TGTGCCAGCAGCTTAGCGGGCCTCACTGAAGCTTTCTTT. Its translation is CASSLAGLTEAFF. Drawing the rest from reference TRBV7-9 and TRBJ1-1, the complete variable domain is DTGVSQNPRHKITKRGQNVTFRCDPISEHNRLYWYRQTLGQGPEFLTYFQNEAQLEKSRLLSDRFSAERPKGSFSTLEIQRTEQGDSAMYLCASSLAGLTEAFFGQGTRLTVV.

V is TRBV19 and J is TRBJ1-2; 8 positions agree with TRBD1. The CDR3 runs to 15 residues. The ends lost 5 bases at V and 4 bases at J; junction bases unmatched: 9. Germline assignment: CDR1 LNHDA and CDR2 SQIVND (reference sequence). The CDR3 region has the DNA TGTGCCAGTAGTGAACCAGGGGGCGCCTCCTATGGCTACACCTTC. It specifies CASSEPGGASYGYTF.

In its sample, this clonotype was seen a few times. The genes are TRBV12-3 or TRBV12-4 and TRBJ2-6; D is ambiguous. The V gene lost 11 bases and the J gene lost 0 bases, with 8 bases spanning the gap. There are 13 residues in the CDR3. As DNA, the CDR3 is TGTGCCGTTACCGGCTCTGGGGCCAACGTCCTGACTTTC. Translated, it gives CAVTGSGANVLTF.

The V and J genes are TRBV29-1 and TRBJ2-3, with D maybe TRBD1 (6 bases). There are 12 residues in the CDR3. The germline V gene encodes CDR1 SQVTM and CDR2 ANQGSEA. V was clipped by 6 bases and J by 6 bases, with 13 bases between them. The DNA of the CDR3 is TGCAGCGTCGAGGGGGTGGTGGATACGCAGTATTTT. It translates to CSVEGVVDTQYF.

At least ten counts were recorded for this clonotype. This sequence joins TRBV10-2 and TRBJ2-7; possible D gene TRBD1, 6 bases. Deletions cut 5 bases from V and 5 bases from J, with 13 bases between. Germline CDR1 reads WSHSY; CDR2 reads SAAADI. There are 13 residues in the CDR3. The CDR3 DNA is TGCGCCAGCAGTAAAACAGGGACCCACGAGCAGTACTTC. It translates to CASSKTGTHEQYF.